Only a few counts were recorded for the clone carrying this TCR beta chain. Its target is unknown. Germline loops: CDR1 SGHTA, CDR2 FQGNSA. V lost 5 bases to trimming and J lost 6 bases; unmatched junction nucleotides: 7. This CDR3 is 14 amino acids long. This specimen belongs to a study of T-cell reconstitution after alpha-beta-depleted transplantation in children. Preparing the TCRbeta library involved the use of unique molecular identifiers. TCRdb processed the PCR reads anew with MiXCR; each CDR3 protein has one entry. The profile shows about 200,000 distinct CDR3 sequences, roughly 7% of them singletons. General study findings and limits: Newly produced T cells mostly accounted for T-cell counts and diversity one year post-transplant. Some patients' high day-60 TCRbeta diversity was attributed to recipient cells surviving conditioning. As was reported, about two months after transplant, alpha-beta T cells came from several hundred expanded graft clones.

This chain connects TRBV7-2 to TRBJ2-1; TRBD1 agrees at 7 bases. The sequence came from a boy aged 2 to 9 with acute lymphoblastic leukemia, due to receive a stem cell transplant. The sample was PBMCs, taken before TCRalphabeta/CD19-depleted stem cell transplant. CDR3 protein: CASSRGAGGNEQFF. The CDR3 bases are TGTGCCAGCAGCCGTGGCGCAGGGGGCAATGAGCAGTTCTTC.